This T cell receptor (beta chain) was recorded in a study of blood T cell repertoires in COVID-19. Produced via immunoSEQ multiplex PCR; TCRdb's table is partial and in-frame only. Found here are 150,000 to 200,000 clones, 85% to 95% of them singletons; the top ten hold 2%. This TCR came from a woman aged 60 to 75 with COVID-19, enrolled during active disease. Sequences were obtained from peripheral blood.

The CDR3 spells CASSLEGLTEAFF. The CDR3 nucleotides are TGTGCCAGCAGTTTAGAGGGTCTTACTGAAGCTTTCTTT. This rearrangement joins TRBV6-6 to TRBJ1-1; no clear D. Germline values: CDR1 MNHNY, CDR2 SVGAGI (reference sequence). The CDR3 runs 13 residues. V gave up 4 bases and J gave up 5 bases, with 11 bases separating them.